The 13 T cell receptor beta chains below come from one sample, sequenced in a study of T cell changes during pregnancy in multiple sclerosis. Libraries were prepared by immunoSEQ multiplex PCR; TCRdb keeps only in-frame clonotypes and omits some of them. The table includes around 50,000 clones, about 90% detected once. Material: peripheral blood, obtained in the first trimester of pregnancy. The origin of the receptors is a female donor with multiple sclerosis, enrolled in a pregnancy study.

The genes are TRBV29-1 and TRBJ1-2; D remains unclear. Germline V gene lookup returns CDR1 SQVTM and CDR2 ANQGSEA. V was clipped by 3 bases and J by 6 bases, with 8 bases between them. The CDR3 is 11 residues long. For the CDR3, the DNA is TGCAGCGTTGAGGACTTCGATGGCTACACCTTC. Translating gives CSVEDFDGYTF.

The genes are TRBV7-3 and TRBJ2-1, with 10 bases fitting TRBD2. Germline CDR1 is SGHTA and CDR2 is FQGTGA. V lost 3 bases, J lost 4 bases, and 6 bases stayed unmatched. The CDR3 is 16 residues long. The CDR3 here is CASSFQAGGRYNEQFF. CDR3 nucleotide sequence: TGTGCCAGCAGCTTTCAAGCGGGGGGGAGGTACAATGAGCAGTTCTTC.

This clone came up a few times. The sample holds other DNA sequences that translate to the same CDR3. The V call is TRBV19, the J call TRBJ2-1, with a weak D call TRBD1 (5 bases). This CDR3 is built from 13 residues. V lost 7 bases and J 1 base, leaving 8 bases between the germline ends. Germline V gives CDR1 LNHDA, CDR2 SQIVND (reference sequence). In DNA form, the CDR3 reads TGTGCCAGTAATCCAGGGTCCTACAATGAGCAGTTCTTC. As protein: CASNPGSYNEQFF.

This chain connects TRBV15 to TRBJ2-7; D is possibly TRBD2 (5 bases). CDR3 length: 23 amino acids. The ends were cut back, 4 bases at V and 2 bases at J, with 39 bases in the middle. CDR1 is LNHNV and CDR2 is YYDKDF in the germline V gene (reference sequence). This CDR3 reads CATSTPIVAGPRVAGGLPYEQYF. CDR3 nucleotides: TGTGCCACCAGCACCCCAATCGTGGCCGGCCCACGAGTGGCTGGCGGGCTACCCTACGAGCAGTACTTC. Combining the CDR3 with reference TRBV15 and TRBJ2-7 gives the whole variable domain DAMVIQNPRYQVTQFGKPVTLSCSQTLNHNVMYWYQQKSSQAPKLLFHYYDKDFNNEADTPDNFQSRRPNTSFCFLDIRSPGLGDTAMYLCATSTPIVAGPRVAGGLPYEQYFGPGTRLTVT.

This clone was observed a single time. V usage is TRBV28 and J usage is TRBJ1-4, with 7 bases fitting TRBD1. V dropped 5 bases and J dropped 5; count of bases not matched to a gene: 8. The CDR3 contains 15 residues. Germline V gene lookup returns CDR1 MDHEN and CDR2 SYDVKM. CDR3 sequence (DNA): TGTGCCAGCAGTCCTGGACAGGAACGAAATGAAAAACTGTTTTTT. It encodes CASSPGQERNEKLFF.

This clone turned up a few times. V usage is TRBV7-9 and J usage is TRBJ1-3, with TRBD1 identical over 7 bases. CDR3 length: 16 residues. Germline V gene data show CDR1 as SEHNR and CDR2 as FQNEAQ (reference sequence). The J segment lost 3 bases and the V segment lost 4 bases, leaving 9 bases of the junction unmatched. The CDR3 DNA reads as TGTGCCAGCAGCTCCTTTGACAGGGATGATGGAAACACCATATATTTT. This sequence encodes CASSSFDRDDGNTIYF.

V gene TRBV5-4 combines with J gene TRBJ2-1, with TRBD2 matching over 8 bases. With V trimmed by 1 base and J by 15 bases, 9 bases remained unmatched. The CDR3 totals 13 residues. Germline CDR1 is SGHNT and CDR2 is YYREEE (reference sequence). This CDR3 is CASSLSGGAFPFF. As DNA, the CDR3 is TGTGCCAGCAGCTTGTCGGGGGGGGCCTTCCCGTTCTTC.

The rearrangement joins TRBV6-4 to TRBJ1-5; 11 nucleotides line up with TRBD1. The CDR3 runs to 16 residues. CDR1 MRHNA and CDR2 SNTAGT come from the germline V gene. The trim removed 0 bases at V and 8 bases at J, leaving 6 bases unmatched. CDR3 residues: CASSDSRGTGGEPQHF. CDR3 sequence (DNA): TGTGCCAGCAGTGACTCGAGGGGGACAGGGGGTGAGCCCCAGCATTTT.

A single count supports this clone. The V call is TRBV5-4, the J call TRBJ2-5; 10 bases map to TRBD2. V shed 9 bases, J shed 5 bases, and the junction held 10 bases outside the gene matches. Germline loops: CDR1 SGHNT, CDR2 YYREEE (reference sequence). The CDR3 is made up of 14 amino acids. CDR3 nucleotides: TGTGCCACGGGGAGCGGGGGGGCCGGGGAGACCCAGTACTTC. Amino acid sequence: CATGSGGAGETQYF. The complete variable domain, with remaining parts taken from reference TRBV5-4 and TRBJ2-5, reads ETGVTQSPTHLIKTRGQQVTLRCSSQSGHNTVSWYQQALGQGPQFIFQYYREEENGRGNFPPRFSGLQFPNYSSELNVNALELDDSALYLCATGSGGAGETQYFGPGTRLLVL.

The CDR3 DNA sequence: TGTGCCAGCAGTTTGGGGGCCGGCCACTCCTACAATGAGCAGTTCTTC. Amino acids: CASSLGAGHSYNEQFF. V usage is TRBV27 and J usage is TRBJ2-1, with D tentatively TRBD1 (6 bases). V shed 3 bases and J shed 0 bases, with 12 bases lying between them. Germline CDR1 reads MNHEY; CDR2 reads SMNVEV (reference sequence). The CDR3 spans 16 residues.

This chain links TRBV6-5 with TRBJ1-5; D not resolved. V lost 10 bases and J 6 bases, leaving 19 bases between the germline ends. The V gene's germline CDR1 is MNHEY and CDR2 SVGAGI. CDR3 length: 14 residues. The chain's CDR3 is CAKHGRVASQPQHF. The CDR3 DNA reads TGTGCCAAGCACGGGAGGGTTGCATCTCAGCCCCAGCATTTT.

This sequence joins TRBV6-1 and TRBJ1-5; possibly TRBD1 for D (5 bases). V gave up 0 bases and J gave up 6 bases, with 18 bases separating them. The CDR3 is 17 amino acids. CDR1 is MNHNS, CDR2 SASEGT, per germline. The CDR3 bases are TGTGCCAGCAGTGAAGCCGCTGGCGGCAGGGCCGTTCAGCCCCAGCATTTT. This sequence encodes CASSEAAGGRAVQPQHF.

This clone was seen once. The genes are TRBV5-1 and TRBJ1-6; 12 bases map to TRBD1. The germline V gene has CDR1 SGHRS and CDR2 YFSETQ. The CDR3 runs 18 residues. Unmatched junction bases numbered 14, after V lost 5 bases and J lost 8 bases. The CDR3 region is CASRPGTGGTTPYSPLHF. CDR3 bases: TGCGCCAGCAGGCCCGGGACAGGGGGCACCACTCCTTATTCACCCCTCCACTTT.